A single T cell receptor beta chain is shown here with its context. This table comes from immunoSEQ multiplex PCR, and its TCRdb copy is limited to in-frame clones, with some not included. The sample consists of over 14,000 clones, about two thirds of them appearing once. With 5 bases removed from V and 2 bases from J, the gap between germline ends came to 16 bases. Germline CDR1 is SGHAT and CDR2 is FQNNGV. There are 16 residues in the CDR3. This specimen comes from a study of T cells after somatic rescue of genetic block. Input material: peripheral blood mononuclear cells (PBMCs). The origin of this receptor is a boy between 10 and 17 years old. The genes are TRBV11-2 and TRBJ2-4, with a tentative D call TRBD2 (6 bases). CDR3 sequence reads: CASSPSAGSSKNIQYF. The CDR3 DNA reads TGTGCCAGCAGCCCTTCGGCGGGGAGTTCCAAAAACATTCAGTACTTC.